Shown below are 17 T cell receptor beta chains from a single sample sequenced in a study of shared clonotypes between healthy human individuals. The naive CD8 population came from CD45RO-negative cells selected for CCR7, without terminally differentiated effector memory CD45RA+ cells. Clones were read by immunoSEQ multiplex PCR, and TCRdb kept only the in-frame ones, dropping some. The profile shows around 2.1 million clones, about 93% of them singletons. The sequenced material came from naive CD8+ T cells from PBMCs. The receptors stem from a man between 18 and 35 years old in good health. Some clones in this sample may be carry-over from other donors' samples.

The CDR3 nucleotides are TGCGCCAGCAGCCACACACTCCGACTAGCGCCGGATACGCAGTATTTT. It codes for CASSHTLRLAPDTQYF. The chain links TRBV4-3 to TRBJ2-3, with 8 bases lining up with TRBD2. Trimming removed 3 bases from V and 6 bases from J; junction bases left unmatched: 11. Germline V CDR1 and CDR2: LGHNA, YSLEER. CDR3 size: 16 residues.

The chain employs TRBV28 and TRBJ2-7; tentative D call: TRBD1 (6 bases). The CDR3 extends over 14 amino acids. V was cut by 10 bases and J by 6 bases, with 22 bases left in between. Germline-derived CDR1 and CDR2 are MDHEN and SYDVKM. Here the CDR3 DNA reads TGTGCCACTCTCGGGAAACGGACAGTGGGCGAGCAGTACTTC. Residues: CATLGKRTVGEQYF.

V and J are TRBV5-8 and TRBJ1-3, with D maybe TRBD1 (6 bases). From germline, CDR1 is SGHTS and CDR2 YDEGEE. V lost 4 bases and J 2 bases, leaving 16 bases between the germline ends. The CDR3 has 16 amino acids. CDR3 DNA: TGTGCCAGCAGCCCCCCCCGGACAGCAACTGGAAACACCATATATTTT. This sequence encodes CASSPPRTATGNTIYF.

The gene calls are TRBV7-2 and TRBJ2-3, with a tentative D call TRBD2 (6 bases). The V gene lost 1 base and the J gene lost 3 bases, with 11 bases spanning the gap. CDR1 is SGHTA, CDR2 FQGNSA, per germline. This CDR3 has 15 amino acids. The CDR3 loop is CASSLVLARTDTQYF. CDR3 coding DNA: TGTGCCAGCAGCTTAGTACTAGCAAGGACAGATACGCAGTATTTT.

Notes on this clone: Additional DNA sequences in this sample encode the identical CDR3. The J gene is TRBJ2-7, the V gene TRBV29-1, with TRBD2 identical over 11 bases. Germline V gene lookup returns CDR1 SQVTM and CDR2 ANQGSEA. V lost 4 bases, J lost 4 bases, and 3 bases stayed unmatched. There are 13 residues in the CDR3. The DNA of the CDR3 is TGCAGCGTTGTCACTAGCGGGAGTTACGAGCAGTACTTC. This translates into CSVVTSGSYEQYF.

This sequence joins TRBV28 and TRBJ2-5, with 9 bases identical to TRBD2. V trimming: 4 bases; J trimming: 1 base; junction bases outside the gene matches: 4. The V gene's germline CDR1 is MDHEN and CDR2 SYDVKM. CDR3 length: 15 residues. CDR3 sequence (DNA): TGTGCCAGCAGTTCTCCGGGACTAGCCCAAGAGACCCAGTACTTC. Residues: CASSSPGLAQETQYF.

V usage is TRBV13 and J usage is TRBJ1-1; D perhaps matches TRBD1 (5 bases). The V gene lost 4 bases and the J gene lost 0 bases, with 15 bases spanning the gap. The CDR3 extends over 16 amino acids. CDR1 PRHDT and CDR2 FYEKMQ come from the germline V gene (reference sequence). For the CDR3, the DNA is TGTGCCAGCAGCTCAGCCCCCCTGGGGGTGAACACTGAAGCTTTCTTT. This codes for CASSSAPLGVNTEAFF.

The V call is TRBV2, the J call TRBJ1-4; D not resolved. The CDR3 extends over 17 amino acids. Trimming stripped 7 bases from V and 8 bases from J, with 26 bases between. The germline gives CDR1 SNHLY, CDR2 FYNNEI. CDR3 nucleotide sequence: TGTGCCAGCACGCCCCCGGTCCGGGTCCTGGGTGAGGAAAAACTGTTTTTT. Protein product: CASTPPVRVLGEEKLFF.

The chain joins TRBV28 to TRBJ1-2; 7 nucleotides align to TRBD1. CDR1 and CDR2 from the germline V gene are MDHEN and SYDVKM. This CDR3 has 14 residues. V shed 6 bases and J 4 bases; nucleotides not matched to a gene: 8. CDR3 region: CASRRQGYGYGYTF. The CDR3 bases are TGTGCCAGCAGGAGACAGGGTTACGGCTATGGCTACACCTTC.

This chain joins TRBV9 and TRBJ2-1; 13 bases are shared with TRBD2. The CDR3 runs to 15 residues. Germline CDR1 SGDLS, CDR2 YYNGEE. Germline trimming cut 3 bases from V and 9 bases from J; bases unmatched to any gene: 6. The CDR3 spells CASSATSGRAGEQFF. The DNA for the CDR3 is TGTGCCAGCAGCGCTACTAGCGGGAGGGCGGGTGAGCAGTTCTTC.

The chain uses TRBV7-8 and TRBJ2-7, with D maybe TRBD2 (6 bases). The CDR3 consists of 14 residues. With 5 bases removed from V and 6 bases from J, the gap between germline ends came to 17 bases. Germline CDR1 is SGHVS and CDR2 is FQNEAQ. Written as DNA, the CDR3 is TGTGCCAGCAGCCCGTGGGTGCAGGGAGGCGAGCAGTACTTC. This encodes CASSPWVQGGEQYF.

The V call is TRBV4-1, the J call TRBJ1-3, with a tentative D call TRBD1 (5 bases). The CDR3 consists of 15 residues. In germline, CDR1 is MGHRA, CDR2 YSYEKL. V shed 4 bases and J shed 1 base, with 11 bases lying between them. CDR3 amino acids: CASSPIGGSGNTIYF. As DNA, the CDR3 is TGCGCCAGCAGCCCAATTGGGGGTTCTGGAAACACCATATATTTT.

The CDR3 bases are TGCAGCGTTGTGGGGCCGGGAGTAAGGGGCCTCGGCACCTACAATGAGCAGTTCTTC. The encoded protein is CSVVGPGVRGLGTYNEQFF. V usage is TRBV29-1 and J usage is TRBJ2-1; D is perhaps TRBD2 (6 bases). The CDR3 is made up of 19 amino acids. V shed 4 bases and J shed 2 bases, with 27 bases lying between them. The germline V gene encodes CDR1 SQVTM and CDR2 ANQGSEA.

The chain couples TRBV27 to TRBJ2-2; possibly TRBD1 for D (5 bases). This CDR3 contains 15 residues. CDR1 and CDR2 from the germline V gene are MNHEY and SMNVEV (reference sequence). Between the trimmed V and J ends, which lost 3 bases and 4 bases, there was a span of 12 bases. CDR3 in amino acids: CASSFTKGATGELFF. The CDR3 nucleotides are TGTGCCAGCAGTTTCACAAAAGGGGCCACCGGGGAGCTGTTTTTT.

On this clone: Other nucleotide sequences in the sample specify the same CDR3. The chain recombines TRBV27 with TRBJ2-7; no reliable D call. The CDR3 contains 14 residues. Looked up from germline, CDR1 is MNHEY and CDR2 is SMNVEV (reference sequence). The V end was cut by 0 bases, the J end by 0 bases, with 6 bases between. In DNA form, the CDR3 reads TGTGCCAGCAGTTTATCCGGCTTCTCCTACGAGCAGTACTTC. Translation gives CASSLSGFSYEQYF.

DNA of the CDR3: TGTGCCAGCAGCTTAGTAATACCAGATACGCAGTATTTT. This translates into CASSLVIPDTQYF. The chain has TRBV7-2 and TRBJ2-3, with D unresolved. The CDR3 is made up of 13 amino acids. The V gene lost 1 base and the J gene lost 4 bases, with 6 bases spanning the gap. CDR1 SGHTA and CDR2 FQGNSA come from the germline V gene.

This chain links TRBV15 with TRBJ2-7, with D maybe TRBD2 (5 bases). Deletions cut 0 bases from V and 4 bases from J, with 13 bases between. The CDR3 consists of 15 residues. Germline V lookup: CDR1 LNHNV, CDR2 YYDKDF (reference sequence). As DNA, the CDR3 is TGTGCCACCAGCAGAGATCGGGGTCGGCCATACGAGCAGTACTTC. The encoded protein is CATSRDRGRPYEQYF.